This T cell receptor beta chain was sequenced in a study of T-cell reconstitution after alpha-beta-depleted transplantation in children. Points from the study as a whole: Two months or so post-transplant, alpha-beta T cells reportedly derived from several hundred expanded graft clones. Certain patients had high TCRbeta diversity at day 60, and it came from recipient T cells and thymic progenitors that survived.

A library of TCRbeta sequences, prepared with unique molecular identifiers, was generated. A single record per CDR3 protein comes from TCRdb applying MiXCR to the PCR reads. The data contain 200,000 to 300,000 distinct CDR3 sequences, roughly a quarter of them singletons. The germline gives CDR1 SGHTA, CDR2 FQGNSA. CDR3 length equals 14 residues. V lost 6 bases and J lost 5; bases outside the gene matches: 8. As regards this clonotype: As yet, its antigen is unknown.

This sequence was found in a female patient between 2 and 15 years old who had a stem cell transplant for congenital amegakaryocytic thrombocytopenia, so the T cells may come from the graft donor. The chain employs TRBV7-2 and TRBJ2-7; TRBD2 aligns across 9 bases. The starting material was PBMCs, mostly from graft donor cells, obtained 360 days after TCRalphabeta/CD19-depleted stem cell transplant. The DNA for the CDR3 is TGTGCCAGCAGTAGATCGGGACTAGCCCACGAGCAGTACTTC. Its translation is CASSRSGLAHEQYF.